A selection of T cell receptor beta chains follows, all from one sample in a study of long-term antiretroviral therapy in people with HIV. Method: immunoSEQ multiplex PCR; TCRdb's copy keeps in-frame clones and lacks some. The sample consists of more than 15,000 clones, more than 80% of them appearing once. The sample consisted of unsorted PBMCs, taken 0.3 years after starting antiretroviral therapy. Receptors originate from a man between 18 and 35 years old with HIV. Both conserved end residues are part of each CDR3. The D gene is left open where the match is weak. Clone size, where shown, is once, few, many, or a class for clones that have expanded.

j_call: TRBJ1-1; clone_size: -; d_call: -; v_call: TRBV6-5; cdr3_nt: TGTGCCAGCAGTTCCGGGGCAACAACTGAAGCTTTCTTT; cdr3_aa: CASSSGATTEAFF
j_call: TRBJ2-3; clone_size: -; d_call: -; v_call: TRBV18; cdr3_nt: TGTGCCAGCTCACCAGGTCGTGGCACAGATACGCAGTATTTT; cdr3_aa: CASSPGRGTDTQYF
j_call: TRBJ2-2; clone_size: few; d_call: TRBD2; v_call: TRBV19; cdr3_nt: TGTGCCAGTAGTATCCTGACGTGGGGGAGGGTGGCCGGGGAGCTGTTTTTT; cdr3_aa: CASSILTWGRVAGELFF
j_call: TRBJ1-2; clone_size: few; d_call: -; v_call: TRBV27; cdr3_nt: TGTGCCAGCAGAGCGGGGGGGTACAACTATGGCTACACCTTC; cdr3_aa: CASRAGGYNYGYTF
j_call: TRBJ2-5; clone_size: -; d_call: -; v_call: TRBV2; cdr3_nt: TGTGCCAGCAGTGTAGGGGAGACCCAGTACTTC; cdr3_aa: CASSVGETQYF
j_call: TRBJ2-7; clone_size: -; d_call: -; v_call: TRBV13; cdr3_nt: TGTGCCAGCAGCGACTCCTACGAGCAGTACTTC; cdr3_aa: CASSDSYEQYF
j_call: TRBJ1-2; clone_size: few; d_call: -; v_call: TRBV7-2; cdr3_nt: TGTGCCAGCACTCTGGGGGGGGTCGGCGGCTACACCTTC; cdr3_aa: CASTLGGVGGYTF
j_call: TRBJ1-5; clone_size: -; d_call: -; v_call: TRBV19; cdr3_nt: TGTGCCAGTCGTATAGGGATTAACAATCAGCCCCAGCATTTT; cdr3_aa: CASRIGINNQPQHF
j_call: TRBJ1-6; clone_size: -; d_call: -; v_call: TRBV30; cdr3_nt: TGTGCCTGGAGTTCTCCAAGTTTTGATAATTCACCCCTCCACTTT; cdr3_aa: CAWSSPSFDNSPLHF
j_call: TRBJ1-1; clone_size: -; d_call: -; v_call: TRBV10-3; cdr3_nt: TGTGCCATCAGTAGCGCCCACACAGCGGACACTGAAGCTTTCTTT; cdr3_aa: CAISSAHTADTEAFF
j_call: TRBJ2-3; clone_size: -; d_call: TRBD1; v_call: TRBV10-3; cdr3_nt: TGTGCCGTGGGGGGACAGGGGGCGGCAGATACGCAGTATTTT; cdr3_aa: CAVGGQGAADTQYF
j_call: TRBJ2-5; clone_size: -; d_call: TRBD2; v_call: TRBV6-1; cdr3_nt: TGTGCCAGCAGCGGTCTAGCGGGGGGGGGAGAGACCCAGTACTTC; cdr3_aa: CASSGLAGGGETQYF
j_call: TRBJ1-6; clone_size: -; d_call: -; v_call: TRBV15; cdr3_nt: TGTGCCACCAGCAGAGATCCCCTAGGGGCCAATTCACCCCTCCACTTT; cdr3_aa: CATSRDPLGANSPLHF
j_call: TRBJ1-6; clone_size: -; d_call: -; v_call: TRBV15; cdr3_nt: TGTGCCACCAGTCAGGATAGGGGATATAATTCACCCCTCCACTTT; cdr3_aa: CATSQDRGYNSPLHF
j_call: TRBJ2-1; clone_size: -; d_call: TRBD2; v_call: TRBV27; cdr3_nt: TGTGCCAGCAGTCCTAGCGGGGGCAATGAGCAGTTCTTC; cdr3_aa: CASSPSGGNEQFF
j_call: TRBJ2-3; clone_size: once; d_call: TRBD2; v_call: TRBV6-4; cdr3_nt: TGTGCCAGCAGTGAAGAAGCTAGCGGGGGCACAGATACGCAGTATTTT; cdr3_aa: CASSEEASGGTDTQYF
j_call: TRBJ2-5; clone_size: once; d_call: TRBD2; v_call: TRBV10-3; cdr3_nt: TGTGCCATCAGCGTCCCCGTTGAACCCCACCTAAAACTAGCGGGGGCCCCAGAGACCCAGTACTTC; cdr3_aa: CAISVPVEPHLKLAGAPETQYF
j_call: TRBJ2-2; clone_size: -; d_call: -; v_call: TRBV7-7; cdr3_nt: TGTGCTAGCAGCTTAGGTTTCGCCGGTGGGCTGTTTTTT; cdr3_aa: CASSLGFAGGLFF
j_call: TRBJ2-1; clone_size: -; d_call: -; v_call: TRBV19; cdr3_nt: TGTGCCAGTAGTATAGTTCCGGGTAGTGAGCAGTTCTTC; cdr3_aa: CASSIVPGSEQFF
j_call: TRBJ1-2; clone_size: -; d_call: TRBD1; v_call: TRBV9; cdr3_nt: TGTGCCAGCAGCAAGGGGGCTACCTCCTATGGCTACACCTTC; cdr3_aa: CASSKGATSYGYTF
j_call: TRBJ1-5; clone_size: few; d_call: -; v_call: TRBV9; cdr3_nt: TGTGCCAGCAGCGTAGGGGCAGGGGAGGGACAGCCCCAGCATTTT; cdr3_aa: CASSVGAGEGQPQHF
j_call: TRBJ1-1; clone_size: -; d_call: -; v_call: TRBV15; cdr3_nt: TGTGCCACCAGCAGAGACGGTGAAGCTTTCTTT; cdr3_aa: CATSRDGEAFF
j_call: TRBJ1-2; clone_size: -; d_call: -; v_call: TRBV19; cdr3_nt: TGTGCCAGCCACCAGCGGGGGAACTATGGCTACACCTTC; cdr3_aa: CASHQRGNYGYTF
j_call: TRBJ2-7; clone_size: -; d_call: TRBD1; v_call: TRBV7-9; cdr3_nt: TGTGCCAGCAGCGGAAACCGGGACAGACCGACCTACGAGCAGTACTTC; cdr3_aa: CASSGNRDRPTYEQYF
j_call: TRBJ2-3; clone_size: -; d_call: TRBD1; v_call: TRBV6-4; cdr3_nt: TGTGCCAGCAGTGCACAGGGGAGCACAGATACGCAGTATTTT; cdr3_aa: CASSAQGSTDTQYF
j_call: TRBJ1-1; clone_size: -; d_call: TRBD1; v_call: TRBV9; cdr3_nt: TGTGCCAGCAGCGCTCCCCATCCGACAGGGAGTGTGACTGAAGCTTTCTTT; cdr3_aa: CASSAPHPTGSVTEAFF
j_call: TRBJ2-1; clone_size: -; d_call: -; v_call: TRBV6-1; cdr3_nt: TGTGCCAGCAGTAAAAAATTCCGGGACCTCAATGAGCAGTTCTTC; cdr3_aa: CASSKKFRDLNEQFF
j_call: TRBJ1-5; clone_size: -; d_call: TRBD1; v_call: TRBV7-8; cdr3_nt: TGTGCCAGCAGCGGGGACAGGCGGGAGCCCCAGCATTTT; cdr3_aa: CASSGDRREPQHF
j_call: TRBJ1-1; clone_size: -; d_call: -; v_call: TRBV10-3; cdr3_nt: TGTGCCATCAGTGACCCTACTCGGTCCACTGAAGCTTTCTTT; cdr3_aa: CAISDPTRSTEAFF
j_call: TRBJ2-1; clone_size: -; d_call: -; v_call: TRBV4-2; cdr3_nt: TGTGCCAGCAGCCAAGACGGGAGTGGCCCTGAGCAGTTCTTC; cdr3_aa: CASSQDGSGPEQFF
j_call: TRBJ1-2; clone_size: -; d_call: TRBD1; v_call: TRBV19; cdr3_nt: TGTGCCAGTAGGGGCCTAGACAGGGTGGACTACACCTTC; cdr3_aa: CASRGLDRVDYTF
j_call: TRBJ1-5; clone_size: -; d_call: -; v_call: TRBV19; cdr3_nt: TGTGCCAGTACTCCGTCGGGGAATCAGCCCCAGCATTTT; cdr3_aa: CASTPSGNQPQHF
j_call: TRBJ2-5; clone_size: -; d_call: -; v_call: TRBV2; cdr3_nt: TGTGCCAGCAACCCCCAGGGGGGCCAAGAGACCCAGTACTTC; cdr3_aa: CASNPQGGQETQYF
j_call: TRBJ2-2; clone_size: -; d_call: TRBD1; v_call: TRBV2; cdr3_nt: TGTGCCAGCTCGGGACAGGGGGGCACCGGGGAGCTGTTTTTT; cdr3_aa: CASSGQGGTGELFF
j_call: TRBJ1-2; clone_size: -; d_call: TRBD1; v_call: TRBV4-1; cdr3_nt: TGCGCCAGCAGCCAAGGCATCAGGAGGGGGCGTAATGGCTACACCTTC; cdr3_aa: CASSQGIRRGRNGYTF
j_call: TRBJ2-3; clone_size: -; d_call: -; v_call: TRBV7-3; cdr3_nt: TGTGCCAGCAGCTTAACAATGGGAGATACGCAGTATTTT; cdr3_aa: CASSLTMGDTQYF
j_call: TRBJ1-6; clone_size: -; d_call: TRBD1; v_call: TRBV7-9; cdr3_nt: TGTGCCAGCAGCTTAGTGGGGACAGGGAGGAATTCACCCCTCCACTTT; cdr3_aa: CASSLVGTGRNSPLHF
j_call: TRBJ1-6; clone_size: -; d_call: -; v_call: TRBV6-1; cdr3_nt: TGTGCCAGCAGTGAAGCAAGTAGTACCATATCACCCCTCCACTTT; cdr3_aa: CASSEASSTISPLHF
j_call: TRBJ2-5; clone_size: -; d_call: -; v_call: TRBV5-1; cdr3_nt: TGCGCCAGCAGCTTGGGGGTTCCGGGGACCGAAGGGGAGACCCAGTACTTC; cdr3_aa: CASSLGVPGTEGETQYF
j_call: TRBJ2-2; clone_size: -; d_call: -; v_call: TRBV6-1; cdr3_nt: TGTGCAGGGGGGGGACTACCAAACACCGGGGAGCTGTTTTTT; cdr3_aa: CAGGGLPNTGELFF
j_call: TRBJ2-6; clone_size: -; d_call: -; v_call: TRBV5-5; cdr3_nt: TGTGCCAGCAGCTTGGAAGGGGTGGGACTGTACGCCAACGTCCTGACTTTC; cdr3_aa: CASSLEGVGLYANVLTF
j_call: TRBJ1-5; clone_size: -; d_call: TRBD1; v_call: TRBV27; cdr3_nt: TGTGCCAGCAGAGGGGGACAGAGCAATCAGCCCCAGCATTTT; cdr3_aa: CASRGGQSNQPQHF
j_call: TRBJ1-2; clone_size: -; d_call: -; v_call: TRBV11-2; cdr3_nt: TGTGCCAGCAGCCTCGGGTCGAACTATGGCTACACCTTC; cdr3_aa: CASSLGSNYGYTF
j_call: TRBJ1-4; clone_size: -; d_call: -; v_call: TRBV15; cdr3_nt: TGTGCCACCAGCAGAGAGCGGCTAGGGGCCACAGAAAAACTGTTTTTT; cdr3_aa: CATSRERLGATEKLFF
j_call: TRBJ2-2; clone_size: -; d_call: -; v_call: TRBV5-5; cdr3_nt: TGTGCCAGCAGCTTGGGACTAGCGAACACCGGGGAGCTGTTTTTT; cdr3_aa: CASSLGLANTGELFF
j_call: TRBJ2-4; clone_size: -; d_call: -; v_call: TRBV27; cdr3_nt: TGTGCCAGCAGTTTAAGGGCCCCTGATACTCTAGCCAAAAACATTCAGTACTTC; cdr3_aa: CASSLRAPDTLAKNIQYF
j_call: TRBJ2-5; clone_size: -; d_call: -; v_call: TRBV7-2; cdr3_nt: TGTGCCAGCAGCTTACCCTTCGGACGGCAAGACCAAGAGACCCAGTACTTC; cdr3_aa: CASSLPFGRQDQETQYF
j_call: TRBJ2-2; clone_size: -; d_call: -; v_call: TRBV19; cdr3_nt: TGTGCCCTCCAGGGGTTTGGGGCCGGGGAGCTGTTTTTT; cdr3_aa: CALQGFGAGELFF
j_call: TRBJ1-2; clone_size: few; d_call: TRBD1; v_call: TRBV7-9; cdr3_nt: TGTGCCAGCAGCTTAGGAGGGGGCGCGAAGGTCGACACCTTC; cdr3_aa: CASSLGGGAKVDTF